The 18 T cell receptor beta chains below come from one sample, sequenced in a study of spatial heterogeneity in lung cancer. One entry per CDR3 protein, called by TCRdb with MiXCR from the 5' RACE reads. Among around 29,000 distinct CDR3 sequences listed, over 9.5% were seen once. Noted time point: blood at routine non-recurrence follow-up after resection. The specimen was PBMCs, collected at follow-up. The receptors derive from a female donor with early-stage non-small cell lung cancer.

This chain connects TRBV7-2 to TRBJ2-5, with D tentatively TRBD2 (6 bases). This CDR3 region has 13 residues. The germline V gene encodes CDR1 SGHTA and CDR2 FQGNSA. The V gene lost 5 bases and the J gene lost 1 base, with 8 bases spanning the gap. CDR3 bases: TGTGCCAGCAGCGTGGGACTCCAAGAGACCCAGTACTTC. Protein: CASSVGLQETQYF.

This clonotype was observed many times. This sequence joins TRBV7-6 and TRBJ2-7; 7 bases fit TRBD2. This CDR3 region has 19 residues. CDR1 and CDR2 (germline): SGHVS, FNYEAQ. V lost 1 base and J lost 4; bases outside the gene matches: 19. CDR3 nucleotide sequence: TGTGCCAGCAGCTTAGGAGTCGGGAGGCTAGAATGGGGGTCATACGAGCAGTACTTC. Residues: CASSLGVGRLEWGSYEQYF.

This clonotype showed up many times. The chain combines TRBV12-5 with TRBJ2-3; TRBD2 might be the D (7 bases). The CDR3 consists of 17 residues. CDR1 and CDR2 (germline): LGHNT, FRNRAP. Trimming stripped 2 bases from V and 1 base from J, with 16 bases between. The CDR3 reads CASGLSSGGPGTDTQYF. CDR3 sequence (DNA): TGTGCTAGTGGTTTGTCCTCGGGGGGCCCCGGCACAGATACGCAGTATTTT.

This clonotype came up many times. The chain uses TRBV6-5 and TRBJ1-4, with a tentative D call TRBD1 (5 bases). CDR1 MNHEY and CDR2 SVGAGI come from the germline V gene. The CDR3 length is 14 residues. Trimming removed 6 bases at V and 2 bases at J, with 10 bases between. In DNA, the CDR3 is TGTGCCAGCAGGGCGCGGGGGACTAATGAAAAACTGTTTTTT. Translation: CASRARGTNEKLFF.

This clonotype was found many times. J is TRBJ2-2 and V is TRBV28; no clear D gene. CDR1 and CDR2 (germline): MDHEN, SYDVKM. The V and J ends lost 5 bases and 6 bases respectively, with 10 bases between them. CDR3 size: 13 residues. CDR3 sequence reads: CASSPPPPGELFF. DNA of the CDR3: TGTGCCAGCAGTCCCCCTCCGCCCGGGGAGCTGTTTTTT.

Ten or more counts support this clonotype. J is TRBJ1-6 and V is TRBV4-2, with a possible D match to TRBD1 (5 bases). Germline CDR1 is LGHNA and CDR2 is YNFKEQ. V lost 4 bases and J lost 5, with 9 bases in between. This CDR3 contains 14 residues. CDR3 sequence reads: CASSRDRDNSPLHF. CDR3 DNA: TGTGCCAGCAGCCGGGACCGGGATAATTCACCCCTCCACTTT.

Details on this clonotype: An end of the junction differs from the germline gene, which may be a read error. The genes are TRBV10-2 and TRBJ2-7; 7 nucleotides line up with TRBD1. The CDR3 length is 15 residues. The germline V gene encodes CDR1 WSHSY and CDR2 SAAADI. The CDR3 here is CDSSERNRGSYEQYF. The CDR3 nucleotides are TGCGACAGCAGTGAGAGGAACAGGGGCTCCTACGAGCAGTACTTC.

The CDR3 loop reads CASSDMRGGPGWYNEQFF. The CDR3, as DNA: TGTGCCAGCAGTGATATGCGGGGGGGCCCCGGTTGGTACAATGAGCAGTTCTTC. This chain connects TRBV6-1 to TRBJ2-1, with 9 bases identical to TRBD2. After removal of 3 bases from V and 4 bases from J, the junction contained 13 bases not matched to a gene. CDR1 and CDR2 from the germline V gene are MNHNS and SASEGT. The CDR3 is 18 residues long.

There are many counts of this clonotype. The chain joins TRBV7-2 to TRBJ1-1, with D tentatively TRBD1 (5 bases). Germline loops: CDR1 SGHTA, CDR2 FQGNSA. This CDR3 spans 15 amino acids. Trimming left V 5 bases short and J 2 bases short, with 15 bases between. The CDR3: CASSKGRQPNTEAFF. The CDR3, as DNA: TGTGCCAGCAGCAAGGGGCGCCAGCCAAACACTGAAGCTTTCTTT.

This clonotype appeared a few times. The chain's CDR3 is CSARDKGTYEQYF. The CDR3 DNA follows: TGCAGCGCCCGGGACAAAGGCACCTACGAGCAGTACTTC. J is TRBJ2-7 and V is TRBV29-1; D is perhaps TRBD1 (6 bases). CDR3 length: 13 amino acids. Trimming took off 7 bases at V and 2 bases at J, with 15 bases between the two ends. The germline CDR1 and CDR2 sequences are SQVTM and ANQGSEA.

This chain links TRBV29-1 with TRBJ2-7, with D perhaps TRBD1 (5 bases). The V and J ends lost 2 bases and 2 bases respectively, with 13 bases between them. The CDR3 is made up of 14 amino acids. The germline V gene has CDR1 SQVTM and CDR2 ANQGSEA. CDR3 coding DNA: TGCAGCGTTGAACGGCAGGGCACCCCCTACGAGCAGTACTTC. Translating gives CSVERQGTPYEQYF.

This clonotype was observed at least ten times. The chain has TRBV6-5 and TRBJ2-2; 8 positions agree with TRBD1. After removal of 4 bases from V and 3 bases from J, the junction contained 4 bases not matched to a gene. CDR3 length: 15 residues. Germline CDR1 MNHEY, CDR2 SVGAGI. In DNA, the CDR3 is TGTGCCAGCAGTTCCGGACAGGGCCACACCGGGGAGCTGTTTTTT. Its translation is CASSSGQGHTGELFF.

This clonotype was counted ten times or more. The CDR3 DNA is TGTGCCAGCAAGGAGCAGGGTGATGGCTACACCTTC. Protein: CASKEQGDGYTF. This chain links TRBV7-9 with TRBJ1-2, with D tentatively TRBD1 (5 bases). CDR1 and CDR2 from the germline V gene are SEHNR and FQNEAQ (reference sequence). Trimming took 7 bases from V and 6 from J, leaving 12 bases between them. This CDR3 is 12 amino acids long. The whole variable domain, remainder taken from reference TRBV7-9 and TRBJ1-2, is DTGVSQNPRHKITKRGQNVTFRCDPISEHNRLYWYRQTLGQGPEFLTYFQNEAQLEKSRLLSDRFSAERPKGSFSTLEIQRTEQGDSAMYLCASKEQGDGYTFGSGTRLTVV.

This clonotype was counted at least ten times. V and J are TRBV4-3 and TRBJ1-4; D remains ambiguous. From germline, CDR1 is LGHNA and CDR2 YSLEER. The CDR3 length is 16 residues. V lost 3 bases and J 5 bases, leaving 16 bases between the germline ends. CDR3 amino acids: CASSQATAGQNEKLFF. The CDR3 bases are TGCGCCAGCAGCCAGGCAACCGCGGGTCAAAATGAAAAACTGTTTTTT.

The chain employs TRBV2 and TRBJ2-5; D unresolved. V was clipped by 1 base and J by 5 bases, with 11 bases between them. This CDR3 is built from 14 residues. Per germline, CDR1 SNHLY and CDR2 FYNNEI. The CDR3 sequence: CASSEGNSWETQYF. In nucleotides, the CDR3 is TGTGCCAGCAGTGAAGGGAACAGTTGGGAGACCCAGTACTTC.

At least ten counts were recorded for this clonotype. This chain joins TRBV2 and TRBJ1-1; no clear D gene. Trimming cost V 2 bases and J 2 bases, with 9 bases left between them. Looked up from germline, CDR1 is SNHLY and CDR2 is FYNNEI. This CDR3 comprises 14 residues. The CDR3 sequence is CASSEYWGNTEAFF. Written as DNA, the CDR3 is TGTGCCAGCAGTGAATACTGGGGAAACACTGAAGCTTTCTTT.

This clonotype was seen repeatedly, ten times or more. V is TRBV20-1 and J is TRBJ2-2; D possibly corresponds to TRBD2 (6 bases). This CDR3 has 15 amino acids. Per the germline V gene, CDR1 is DFQATT and CDR2 is SNEGSKA (reference sequence). Between the trimmed V and J ends, which lost 0 bases and 2 bases, there was a span of 10 bases. In DNA form, the CDR3 reads TGCAGTGCTAGAGAGCGGGGCTATAACACCGGGGAGCTGTTTTTT. Translated, it gives CSARERGYNTGELFF.

The chain recombines TRBV7-2 with TRBJ2-1, with 12 bases aligning to TRBD2. CDR1 and CDR2 (germline): SGHTA, FQGNSA. V lost 6 bases, J lost 5 bases, and 8 bases stayed unmatched. The CDR3 has 16 residues. Written as DNA, the CDR3 is TGTGCCAGCAGTTTGACTAGCGGGGGCCGCGACAATGAGCAGTTCTTC. Translating gives CASSLTSGGRDNEQFF.